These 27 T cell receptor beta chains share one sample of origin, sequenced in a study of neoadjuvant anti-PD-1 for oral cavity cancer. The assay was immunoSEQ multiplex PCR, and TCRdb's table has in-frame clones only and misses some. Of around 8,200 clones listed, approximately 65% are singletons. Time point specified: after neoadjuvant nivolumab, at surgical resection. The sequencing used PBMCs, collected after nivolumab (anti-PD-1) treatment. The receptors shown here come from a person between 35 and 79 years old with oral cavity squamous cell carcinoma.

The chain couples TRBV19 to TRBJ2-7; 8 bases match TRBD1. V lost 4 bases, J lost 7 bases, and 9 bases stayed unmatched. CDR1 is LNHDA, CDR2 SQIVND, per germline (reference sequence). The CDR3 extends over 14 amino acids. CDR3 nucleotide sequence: TGTGCCAGTAGTAACGCAGGGGGCGCGATGGAGCAGTACTTC. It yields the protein CASSNAGGAMEQYF.

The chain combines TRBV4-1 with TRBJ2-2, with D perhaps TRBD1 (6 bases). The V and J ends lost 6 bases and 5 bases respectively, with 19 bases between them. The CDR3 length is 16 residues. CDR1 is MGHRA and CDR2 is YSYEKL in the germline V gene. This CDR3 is CASRLGTGWYTGELFF. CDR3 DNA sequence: TGCGCCAGCAGACTAGGTACAGGGTGGTATACCGGGGAGCTGTTTTTT.

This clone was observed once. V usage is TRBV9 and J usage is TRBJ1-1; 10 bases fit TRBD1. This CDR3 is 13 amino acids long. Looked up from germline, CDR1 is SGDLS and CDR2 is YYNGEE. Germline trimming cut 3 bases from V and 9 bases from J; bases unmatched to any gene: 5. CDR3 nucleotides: TGTGCCAGCAGCGGGGACAGGGGATATCAAGCTTTCTTT. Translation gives CASSGDRGYQAFF.

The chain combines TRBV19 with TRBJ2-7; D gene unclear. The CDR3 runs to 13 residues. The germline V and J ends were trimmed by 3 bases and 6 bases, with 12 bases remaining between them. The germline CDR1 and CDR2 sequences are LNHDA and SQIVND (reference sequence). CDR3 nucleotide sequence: TGTGCCAGTAGTATGTTGGTATCGGGCGAGCAGTACTTC. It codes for CASSMLVSGEQYF.

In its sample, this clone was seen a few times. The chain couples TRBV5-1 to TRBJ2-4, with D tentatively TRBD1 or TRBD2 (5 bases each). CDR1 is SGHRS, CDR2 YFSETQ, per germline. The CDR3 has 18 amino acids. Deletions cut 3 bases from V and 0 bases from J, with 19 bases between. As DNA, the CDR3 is TGCGCCAGCAGCTATGTAGGTAGGGGACCACTAGCCAAAAACATTCAGTACTTC. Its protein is CASSYVGRGPLAKNIQYF.

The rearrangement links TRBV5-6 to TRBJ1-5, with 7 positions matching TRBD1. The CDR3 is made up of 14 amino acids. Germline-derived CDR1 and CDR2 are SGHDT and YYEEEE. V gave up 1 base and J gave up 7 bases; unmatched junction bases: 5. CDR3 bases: TGTGCCAGCAGCTTGTTACAGGGGCAGCAGCCCCAGCATTTT. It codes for CASSLLQGQQPQHF.

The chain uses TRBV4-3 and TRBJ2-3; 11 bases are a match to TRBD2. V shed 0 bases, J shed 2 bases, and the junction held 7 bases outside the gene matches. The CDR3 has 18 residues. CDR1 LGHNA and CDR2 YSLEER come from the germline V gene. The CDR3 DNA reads TGCGCCAGCAGCCAAGAGCCTAGCGGGGGGTCCATCACAGATACGCAGTATTTT. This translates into CASSQEPSGGSITDTQYF.

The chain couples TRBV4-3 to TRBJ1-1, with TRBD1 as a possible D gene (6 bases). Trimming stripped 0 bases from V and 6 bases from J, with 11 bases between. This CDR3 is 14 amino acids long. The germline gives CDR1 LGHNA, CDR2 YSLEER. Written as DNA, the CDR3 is TGCGCCAGCAGCCAAGACAGGGGAGGATCTGAAGCTTTCTTT. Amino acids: CASSQDRGGSEAFF.

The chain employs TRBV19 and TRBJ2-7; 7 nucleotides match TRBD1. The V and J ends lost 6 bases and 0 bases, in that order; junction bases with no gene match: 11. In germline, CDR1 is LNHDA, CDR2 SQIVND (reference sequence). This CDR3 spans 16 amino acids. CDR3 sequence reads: CASSRTGARTSYEQYF. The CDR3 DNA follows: TGTGCCAGTAGCAGAACAGGGGCCAGAACCTCCTACGAGCAGTACTTC.

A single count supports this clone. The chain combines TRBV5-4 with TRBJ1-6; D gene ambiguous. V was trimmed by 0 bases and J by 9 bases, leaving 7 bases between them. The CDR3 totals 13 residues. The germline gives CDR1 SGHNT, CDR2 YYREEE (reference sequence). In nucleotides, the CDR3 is TGTGCCAGCAGCTTGGAAGTTGGTTCACCCCTCCACTTT. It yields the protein CASSLEVGSPLHF.

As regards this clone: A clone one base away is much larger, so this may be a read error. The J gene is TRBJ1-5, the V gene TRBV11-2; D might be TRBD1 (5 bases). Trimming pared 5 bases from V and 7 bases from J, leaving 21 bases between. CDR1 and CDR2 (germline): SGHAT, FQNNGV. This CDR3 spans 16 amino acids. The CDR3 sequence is CASSQDMGQGFQPQHF. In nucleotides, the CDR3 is TGTGCCAGCAGCCAAGATATGGGGCAGGGTTTCCAGCCCCAGCATTTT.

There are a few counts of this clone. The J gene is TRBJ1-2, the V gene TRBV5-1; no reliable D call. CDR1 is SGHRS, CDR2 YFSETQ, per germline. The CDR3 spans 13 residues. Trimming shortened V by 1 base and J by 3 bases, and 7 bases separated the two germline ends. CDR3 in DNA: TGCGCCAGCAGCTTGTCGGGTGACTATGGCTACACCTTC. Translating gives CASSLSGDYGYTF.

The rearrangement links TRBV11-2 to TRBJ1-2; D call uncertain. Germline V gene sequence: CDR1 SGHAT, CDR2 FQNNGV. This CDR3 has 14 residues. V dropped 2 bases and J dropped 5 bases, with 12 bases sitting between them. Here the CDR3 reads CASSLSEVRYGYTF. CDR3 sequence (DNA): TGTGCCAGCAGCTTAAGTGAGGTTAGGTATGGCTACACCTTC.

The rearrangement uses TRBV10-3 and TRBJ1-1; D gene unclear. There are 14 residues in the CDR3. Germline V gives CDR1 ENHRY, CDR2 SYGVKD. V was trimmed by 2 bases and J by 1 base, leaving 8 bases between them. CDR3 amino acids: CAISEIYRNTEAFF. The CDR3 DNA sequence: TGTGCCATCAGTGAGATTTACAGGAACACTGAAGCTTTCTTT.

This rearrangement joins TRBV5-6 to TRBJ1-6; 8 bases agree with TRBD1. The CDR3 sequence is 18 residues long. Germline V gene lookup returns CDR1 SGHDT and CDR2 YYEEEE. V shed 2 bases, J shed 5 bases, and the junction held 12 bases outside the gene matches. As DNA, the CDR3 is TGTGCCAGCAGCTTCCCAGGGGGCCTTTTTCGAGATAATTCACCCCTCCACTTT. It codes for CASSFPGGLFRDNSPLHF.

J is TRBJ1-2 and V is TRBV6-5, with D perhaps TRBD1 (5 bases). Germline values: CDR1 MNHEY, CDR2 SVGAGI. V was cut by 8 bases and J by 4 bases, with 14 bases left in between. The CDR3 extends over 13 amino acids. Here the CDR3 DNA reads TGTGCCAGCTCTAAATCGGGGGGCTATGGCTACACCTTC. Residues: CASSKSGGYGYTF.

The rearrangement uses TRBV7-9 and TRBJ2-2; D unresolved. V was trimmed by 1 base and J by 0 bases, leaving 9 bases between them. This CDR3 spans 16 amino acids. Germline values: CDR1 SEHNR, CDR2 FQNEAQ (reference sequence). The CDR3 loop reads CASSLVWGSNTGELFF. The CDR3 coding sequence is TGTGCCAGCAGCTTAGTTTGGGGTTCGAACACCGGGGAGCTGTTTTTT. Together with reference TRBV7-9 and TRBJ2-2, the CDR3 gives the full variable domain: DTGVSQNPRHKITKRGQNVTFRCDPISEHNRLYWYRQTLGQGPEFLTYFQNEAQLEKSRLLSDRFSAERPKGSFSTLEIQRTEQGDSAMYLCASSLVWGSNTGELFFGEGSRLTVL.

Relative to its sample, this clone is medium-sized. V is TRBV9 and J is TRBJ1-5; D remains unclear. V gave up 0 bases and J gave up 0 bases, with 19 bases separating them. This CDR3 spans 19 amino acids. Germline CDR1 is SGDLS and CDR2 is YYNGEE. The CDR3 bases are TGTGCCAGCAGCGTAGGAGCCCCTGGAGTGGTCTATAGCAATCAGCCCCAGCATTTT. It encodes CASSVGAPGVVYSNQPQHF. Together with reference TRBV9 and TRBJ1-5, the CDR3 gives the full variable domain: DSGVTQTPKHLITATGQRVTLRCSPRSGDLSVYWYQQSLDQGLQFLIQYYNGEERAKGNILERFSAQQFPDLHSELNLSSLELGDSALYFCASSVGAPGVVYSNQPQHFGDGTRLSIL.

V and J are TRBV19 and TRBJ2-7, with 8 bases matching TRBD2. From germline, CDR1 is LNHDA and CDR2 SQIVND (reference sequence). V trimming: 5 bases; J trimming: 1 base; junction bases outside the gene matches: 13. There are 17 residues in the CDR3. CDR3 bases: TGTGCCAGTAGTCCAAGTAGCGGGGCTGCCCATTCCTACGAGCAGTACTTC. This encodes CASSPSSGAAHSYEQYF.

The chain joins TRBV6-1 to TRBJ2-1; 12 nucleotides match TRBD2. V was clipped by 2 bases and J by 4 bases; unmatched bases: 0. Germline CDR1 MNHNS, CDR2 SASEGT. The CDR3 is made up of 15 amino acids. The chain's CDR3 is CASSELAGGYNEQFF. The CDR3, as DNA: TGTGCCAGCAGTGAACTAGCGGGGGGGTACAATGAGCAGTTCTTC.

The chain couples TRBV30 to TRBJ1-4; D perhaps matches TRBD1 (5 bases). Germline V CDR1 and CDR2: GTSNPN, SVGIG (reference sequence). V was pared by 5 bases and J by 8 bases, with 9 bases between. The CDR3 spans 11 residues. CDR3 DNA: TGTGCCTGGGAGAGGGGAGAAAAACTGTTTTTT. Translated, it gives CAWERGEKLFF. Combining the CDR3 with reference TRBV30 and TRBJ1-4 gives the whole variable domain SQTIHQWPATLVQPVGSPLSLECTVEGTSNPNLYWYRQAAGRGLQLLFYSVGIGQISSEVPQNLSASRPQDRQFILSSKKLLLSDSGFYLCAWERGEKLFFGSGTQLSVL.

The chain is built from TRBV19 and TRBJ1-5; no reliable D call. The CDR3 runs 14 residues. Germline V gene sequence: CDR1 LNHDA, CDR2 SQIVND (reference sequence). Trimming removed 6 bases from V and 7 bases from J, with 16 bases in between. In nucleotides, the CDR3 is TGTGCCAGTAGCAGACACGGCAAGGGCCAGCCCCAGCATTTT. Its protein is CASSRHGKGQPQHF.

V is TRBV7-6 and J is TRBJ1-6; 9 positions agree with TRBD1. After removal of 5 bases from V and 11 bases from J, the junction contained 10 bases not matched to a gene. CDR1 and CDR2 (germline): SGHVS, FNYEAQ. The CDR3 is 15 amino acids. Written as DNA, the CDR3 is TGTGCCAGCAGCAGCGGGACAGGGATAAGGGCACCCCTCCACTTT. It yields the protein CASSSGTGIRAPLHF.

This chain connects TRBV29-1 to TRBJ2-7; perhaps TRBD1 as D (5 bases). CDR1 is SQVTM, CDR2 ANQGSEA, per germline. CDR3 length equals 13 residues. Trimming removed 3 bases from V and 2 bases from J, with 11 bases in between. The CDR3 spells CSVERPDTYEQYF. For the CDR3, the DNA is TGCAGCGTTGAGAGACCGGACACCTACGAGCAGTACTTC.

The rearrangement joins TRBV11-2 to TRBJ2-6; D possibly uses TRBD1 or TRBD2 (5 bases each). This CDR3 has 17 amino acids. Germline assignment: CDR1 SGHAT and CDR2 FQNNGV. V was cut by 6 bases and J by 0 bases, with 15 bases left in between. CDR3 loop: CASSTLGRYSGANVLTF. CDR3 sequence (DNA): TGTGCCAGCAGTACCCTGGGACGGTACTCTGGGGCCAACGTCCTGACTTTC.

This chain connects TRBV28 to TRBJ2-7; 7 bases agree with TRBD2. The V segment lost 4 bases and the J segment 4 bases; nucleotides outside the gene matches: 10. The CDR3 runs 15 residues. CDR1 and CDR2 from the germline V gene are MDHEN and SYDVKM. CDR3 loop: CASSSLTSPHYEQYF. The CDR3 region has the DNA TGTGCCAGCAGTTCCTTGACTAGCCCACATTACGAGCAGTACTTC.

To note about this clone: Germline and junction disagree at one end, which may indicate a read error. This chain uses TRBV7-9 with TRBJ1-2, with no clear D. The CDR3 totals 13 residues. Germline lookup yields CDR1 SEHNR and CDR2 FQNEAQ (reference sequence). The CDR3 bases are TGTGCCAGCAGCTTAGACGGCCCAAGTCCAGCTGCCTTC. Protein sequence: CASSLDGPSPAAF.